This entry is about one T cell receptor (beta chain). Produced via immunoSEQ multiplex PCR; TCRdb's table is partial and in-frame only. This table has about 190,000 clones, approximately 91% appearing once. The source of the sample is a study of control samples from healthy donors and cancer patients. V was shortened by 2 bases and J by 7 bases, with 18 bases between the two germline ends. The germline V gene encodes CDR1 LGHNA and CDR2 YNFKEQ. This CDR3 is built from 17 residues. The clonotype was recovered from a man aged 25 to 40 in good health. The chain couples TRBV4-2 to TRBJ1-6, with D maybe TRBD1 (5 bases). The sequencing input was blood. CDR3 residues: CASSQPRAGGNNSPLHF. The CDR3 nucleotides read TGTGCCAGCAGCCAACCCCGGGCGGGGGGAAACAATTCACCCCTCCACTTT.